A selection of T cell receptor beta chains follows, all from one sample in a study of T cell responses to AZD1222 COVID-19 vaccine. Clones were read by immunoSEQ multiplex PCR, and TCRdb kept only the in-frame ones, dropping some. In the table there are tens of thousands of clones, 80% to 90% of which are singletons. The sequencing used peripheral blood, collected on day 0 of AZD1222 vaccination. These receptors all come from an adult in good health. Each CDR3 is given without its conserved first and last residue. Fields, in order: CDR3 protein, D gene, V gene, clone size, J gene. The D gene is left open where the match is weak. Size is stated for part of the rows, as once, few or many counts, or as a class when the clone is expanded.

cdr3_aa: ASSPWGSTDTQY; d_call: NA; v_call: TRBV6-5; clone_size: NA; j_call: TRBJ2-3
cdr3_aa: ATSLTGQLDNEQF; d_call: TRBD1; v_call: TRBV24-1; clone_size: medium-sized; j_call: TRBJ2-1
cdr3_aa: ASTATVTNEKLF; d_call: NA; v_call: TRBV19; clone_size: NA; j_call: TRBJ1-4
cdr3_aa: ASSFGGSYNSPLH; d_call: NA; v_call: TRBV7-9; clone_size: NA; j_call: TRBJ1-6
cdr3_aa: ASSPPTGLPYGYT; d_call: NA; v_call: TRBV18; clone_size: NA; j_call: TRBJ1-2
cdr3_aa: ASSEQVSGANVLT; d_call: NA; v_call: TRBV6-1; clone_size: NA; j_call: TRBJ2-6
cdr3_aa: ASSDSIGGGGTDTQY; d_call: TRBD2; v_call: TRBV6-4; clone_size: NA; j_call: TRBJ2-3
cdr3_aa: ATSSQRPSYQPQH; d_call: NA; v_call: TRBV15; clone_size: NA; j_call: TRBJ1-5
cdr3_aa: ASSQENVRVLGGELF; d_call: NA; v_call: TRBV3-1/TRBV3-2; clone_size: NA; j_call: TRBJ2-2
cdr3_aa: ASSLFGDRTGKTTEAF; d_call: TRBD1; v_call: TRBV27; clone_size: once; j_call: TRBJ1-1
cdr3_aa: ASSQEQRDTQY; d_call: NA; v_call: TRBV3-1/TRBV3-2; clone_size: NA; j_call: TRBJ2-3
cdr3_aa: ASSAGGDRGRYGYT; d_call: TRBD1; v_call: TRBV6-1; clone_size: NA; j_call: TRBJ1-2
cdr3_aa: ASSKEGTADSGANVLT; d_call: NA; v_call: TRBV21-1; clone_size: NA; j_call: TRBJ2-6
cdr3_aa: ASSLARVGIGYT; d_call: NA; v_call: TRBV28; clone_size: NA; j_call: TRBJ1-2
cdr3_aa: ASSLVSRGAVQETQY; d_call: TRBD2; v_call: TRBV5-6; clone_size: medium-sized; j_call: TRBJ2-5
cdr3_aa: ASSFQGNYGYT; d_call: NA; v_call: TRBV28; clone_size: NA; j_call: TRBJ1-2
cdr3_aa: ASSNTGSGNTIY; d_call: NA; v_call: TRBV12-1; clone_size: NA; j_call: TRBJ1-3
cdr3_aa: ASSLEGTGGYEQY; d_call: TRBD1; v_call: TRBV5-1; clone_size: NA; j_call: TRBJ2-7
cdr3_aa: ASSQDSPQSGNTIY; d_call: NA; v_call: TRBV4-2; clone_size: NA; j_call: TRBJ1-3
cdr3_aa: ATSRGQGNRHGYT; d_call: NA; v_call: TRBV15; clone_size: NA; j_call: TRBJ1-2
cdr3_aa: ATSQTISGANVLT; d_call: NA; v_call: TRBV4-1; clone_size: NA; j_call: TRBJ2-6
cdr3_aa: ASSQDSRGGRMGTGELF; d_call: TRBD2; v_call: TRBV3-1/TRBV3-2; clone_size: NA; j_call: TRBJ2-2
cdr3_aa: ASFSGDSYEQY; d_call: NA; v_call: TRBV30; clone_size: once; j_call: TRBJ2-7
cdr3_aa: ASSPGTGYGYT; d_call: NA; v_call: TRBV19; clone_size: NA; j_call: TRBJ1-2
cdr3_aa: AISQGYDTGELF; d_call: NA; v_call: TRBV10-3; clone_size: NA; j_call: TRBJ2-2